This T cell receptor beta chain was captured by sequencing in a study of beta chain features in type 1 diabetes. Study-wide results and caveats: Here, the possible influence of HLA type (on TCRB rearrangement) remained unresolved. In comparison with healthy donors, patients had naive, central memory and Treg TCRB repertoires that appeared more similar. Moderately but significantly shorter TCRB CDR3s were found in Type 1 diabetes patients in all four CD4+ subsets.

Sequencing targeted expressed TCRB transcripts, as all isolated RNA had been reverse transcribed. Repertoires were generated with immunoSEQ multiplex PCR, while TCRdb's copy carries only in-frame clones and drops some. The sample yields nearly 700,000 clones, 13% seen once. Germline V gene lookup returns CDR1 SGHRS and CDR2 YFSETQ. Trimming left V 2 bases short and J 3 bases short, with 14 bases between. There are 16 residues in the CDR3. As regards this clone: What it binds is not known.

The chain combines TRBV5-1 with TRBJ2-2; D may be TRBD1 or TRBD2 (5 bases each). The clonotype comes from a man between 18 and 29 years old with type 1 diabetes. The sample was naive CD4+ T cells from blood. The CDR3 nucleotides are TGCGCCAGCAGCTTAGAGGGGCAGACTCACACCGGGGAGCTGTTTTTT. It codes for CASSLEGQTHTGELFF.